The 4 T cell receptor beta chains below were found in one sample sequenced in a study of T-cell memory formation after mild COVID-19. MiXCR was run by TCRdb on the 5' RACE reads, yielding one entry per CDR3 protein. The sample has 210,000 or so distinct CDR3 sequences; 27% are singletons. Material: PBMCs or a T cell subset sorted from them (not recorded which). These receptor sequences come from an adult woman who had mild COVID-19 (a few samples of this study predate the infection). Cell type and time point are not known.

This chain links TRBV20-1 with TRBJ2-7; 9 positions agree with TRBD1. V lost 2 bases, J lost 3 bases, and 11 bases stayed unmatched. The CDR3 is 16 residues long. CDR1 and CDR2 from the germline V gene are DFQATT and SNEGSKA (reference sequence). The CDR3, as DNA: TGCAGTGCTAGACCCTACGGGACAGGGAACCTCTACGAGCAGTACTTC. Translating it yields CSARPYGTGNLYEQYF.

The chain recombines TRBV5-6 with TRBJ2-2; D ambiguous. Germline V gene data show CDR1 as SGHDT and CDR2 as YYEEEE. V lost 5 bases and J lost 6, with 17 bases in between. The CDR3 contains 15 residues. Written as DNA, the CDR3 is TGTGCCAGCAGGCTCGAGCTTACCGGGCCCGGGGAGCTGTTTTTT. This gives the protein CASRLELTGPGELFF.

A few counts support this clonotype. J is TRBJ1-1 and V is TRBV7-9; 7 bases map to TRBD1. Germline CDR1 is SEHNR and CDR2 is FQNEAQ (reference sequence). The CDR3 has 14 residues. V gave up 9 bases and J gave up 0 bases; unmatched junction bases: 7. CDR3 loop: CASSATGVNTEAFF. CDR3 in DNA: TGTGCCAGTAGCGCAACAGGGGTGAACACTGAAGCTTTCTTT.

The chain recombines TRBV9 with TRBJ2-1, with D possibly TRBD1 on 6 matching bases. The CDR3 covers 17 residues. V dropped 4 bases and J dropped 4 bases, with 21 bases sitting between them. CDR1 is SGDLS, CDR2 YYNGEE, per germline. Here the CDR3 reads CASSFSSEDSGYNEQFF. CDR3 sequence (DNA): TGTGCCAGCAGCTTCAGTAGTGAGGACAGCGGATACAATGAGCAGTTCTTC.